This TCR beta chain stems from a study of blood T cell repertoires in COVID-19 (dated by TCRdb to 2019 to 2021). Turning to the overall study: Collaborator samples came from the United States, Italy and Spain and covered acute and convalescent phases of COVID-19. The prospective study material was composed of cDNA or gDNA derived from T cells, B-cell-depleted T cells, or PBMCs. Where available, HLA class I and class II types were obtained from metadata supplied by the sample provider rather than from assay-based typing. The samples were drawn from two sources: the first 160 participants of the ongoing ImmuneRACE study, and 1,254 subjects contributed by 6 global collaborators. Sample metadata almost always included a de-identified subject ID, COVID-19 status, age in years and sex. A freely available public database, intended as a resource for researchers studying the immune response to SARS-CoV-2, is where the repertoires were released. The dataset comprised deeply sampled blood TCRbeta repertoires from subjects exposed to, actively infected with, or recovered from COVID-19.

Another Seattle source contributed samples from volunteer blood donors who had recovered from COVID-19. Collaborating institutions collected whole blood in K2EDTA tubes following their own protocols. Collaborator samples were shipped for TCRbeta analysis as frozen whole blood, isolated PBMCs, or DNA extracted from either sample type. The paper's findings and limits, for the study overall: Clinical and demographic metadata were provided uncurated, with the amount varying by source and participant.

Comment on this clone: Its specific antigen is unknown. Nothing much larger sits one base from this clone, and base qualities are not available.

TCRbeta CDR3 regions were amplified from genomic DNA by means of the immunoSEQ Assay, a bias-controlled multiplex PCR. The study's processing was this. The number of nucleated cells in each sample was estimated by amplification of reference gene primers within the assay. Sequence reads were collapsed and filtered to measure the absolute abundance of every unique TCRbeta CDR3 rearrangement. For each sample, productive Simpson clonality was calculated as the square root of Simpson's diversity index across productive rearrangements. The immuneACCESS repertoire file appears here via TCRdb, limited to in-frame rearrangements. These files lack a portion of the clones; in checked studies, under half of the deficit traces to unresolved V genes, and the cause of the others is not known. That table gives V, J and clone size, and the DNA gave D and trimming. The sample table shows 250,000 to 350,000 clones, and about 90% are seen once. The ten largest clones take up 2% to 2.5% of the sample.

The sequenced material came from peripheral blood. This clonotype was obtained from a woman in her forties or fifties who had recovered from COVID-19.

The DNA reads as follows: TGCGCCAGCAGCCAAGAGGTGTACGGGACTAGCGGGGGAACTAGCACAGATACGCAGTATTTT. Its amino acids are CASSQEVYGTSGGTSTDTQYF. This sequence uses TRBV4-3 and TRBJ2-3, and 14 bases in between align with TRBD2. Measured from the cysteine to the phenylalanine, the CDR3 is 21 residues long. The only DNA kept is the CDR3, 63 bases in frame from the first base. Sequences LGHNA (CDR1) and YSLEER (CDR2) are obtained from the germline V gene. Trimmed from V: 0 bases; trimmed from J: 0 bases; junction bases lacking a gene match: 11.